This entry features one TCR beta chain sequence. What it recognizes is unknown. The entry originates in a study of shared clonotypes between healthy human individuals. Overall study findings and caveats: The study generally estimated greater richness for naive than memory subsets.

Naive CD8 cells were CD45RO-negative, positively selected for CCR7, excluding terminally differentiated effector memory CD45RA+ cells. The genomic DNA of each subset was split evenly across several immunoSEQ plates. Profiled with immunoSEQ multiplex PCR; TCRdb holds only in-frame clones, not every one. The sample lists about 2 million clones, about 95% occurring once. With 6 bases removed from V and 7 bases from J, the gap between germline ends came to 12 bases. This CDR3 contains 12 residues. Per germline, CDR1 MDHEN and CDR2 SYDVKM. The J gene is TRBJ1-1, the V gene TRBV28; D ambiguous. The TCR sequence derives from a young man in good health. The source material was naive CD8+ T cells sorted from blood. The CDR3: CASSPNSIEAFF. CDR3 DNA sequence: TGTGCCAGCAGCCCAAACAGTATTGAAGCTTTCTTT.